The sequence of this TCR beta chain was determined in a study of identical twins (dated by TCRdb to the mid-2010s). General notes on the study: To test whether fetal clonotypes persist, this study deep-sequenced TCR alpha and beta repertoires from monozygotic twins, from unrelated adults of various ages, and from cord blood. To rule out contamination, replicate twin experiments were performed at different times with different library preparation protocols.

In the case of this clonotype: This receptor's antigen is unknown. There are no base qualities to consult, and no much larger clone falls within one base.

The CDR3 goes from the cysteine to the phenylalanine over 14 residues. The DNA shown is the 42-base CDR3, in frame from base 1. CDR1 and CDR2 are read off the germline V gene as SQVTM and ANQGSEA. V trim: 1 base; J trim: 9 bases; unmatched bases: 4. Every donor in the study was a healthy Caucasian. The study also sequenced three unrelated non-twin adults: a male aged 18 to 30, a male aged 50 to 59 and a female aged 50 to 59. Miltenyi CD45RO+ enrichment and human naive T-cell isolation kits were used to isolate memory (CD45RO+) and naive T cells from PBMC. Points the paper makes about the study in general: In monozygotic twins, out-of-frame TCR alpha sharing was systematically underestimated by recombination models, although the models agreed with sharing between unrelated individuals. In beta out-of-frame sequences, excess twin sharing was weaker, because having fewer shared sequences lowered the signal-to-noise ratio. Because the same donors could not be followed over many years, the conclusions depended on cross-sectional statistical analysis. Fewer insertions were carried by abundant cord blood beta clonotypes; a weaker similar trend was observed in young adult naive repertoires, while no such trend was observed in memory repertoires. Out-of-frame TCR alpha sequences shared between twins showed an excess of low generation-probability sequences compared with coincidental sharing between unrelated individuals. Zero-insertion analyses could be partly confounded by invariant T cells such as MAIT and iNKT, though diverse VJ usage argued against such confounding for most clonotypes.

Library construction relied on 5' RACE. Sequencing instrument: Illumina HiSeq 2000. Template switching added a universal primer binding site, and the final cDNA carried a unique molecular identifier that allowed TCR cDNA molecules to be counted accurately. First-strand cDNA for TCR alpha and beta chains was synthesized from specific primers in the conserved constant-segment region. To control for contamination, every cDNA library was double barcoded, receiving both a SMART-Mk sample barcode and Illumina barcodes. TruSeq adapter sequences and Illumina sample barcodes were added in two successive PCR steps. The Illumina HiSeq platform was used with custom primers to sequence TCR alpha and beta cDNA libraries. Per the source publication's procedure: Unique molecular identifiers were extracted from raw reads with MiGEC, and CDR3 positions were determined with MiXCR. Recombination models were inferred per individual with the repgenHMM and IGoR tools using an EM algorithm. Shared clonotype analysis was performed with the tcR package in R, normalizing sharing by the product of cloneset sizes. Out-of-frame nonproductive sequences were analyzed to study raw recombination free of thymic and clonal selection effects. TCRdb trimmed public reads at Q25 via fastp, called clones via MiXCR and kept in-frame beta chains. All rows with the same CDR3 protein become a single entry with the most common DNA and genes. The V and J calls and clone size come from TCRdb's table, not from the authors' own analysis. This sample lists under 450,000 distinct CDR3 sequences; less than 20% were detected once. The top ten hold roughly an eighth of the sample.

Material for sequencing was naive T cells sorted from blood. Explained via the paper, the cell subset or site label denotes: cells isolated with a human naive T-cell isolation kit. This sequence uses TRBV29-1 and TRBJ2-1, with 12 bases aligning to TRBD2. The TCR comes from a man aged 45-65 years in good health. The CDR3 sequence is CSVEGLAGEREQFF. The nucleotide sequence is given as TGCAGCGTTGAAGGACTAGCGGGAGAGCGTGAGCAGTTCTTC.